A selection of T cell receptor beta chains follows, all from one sample in a study of CD8 T cells in Susac syndrome. TCRdb processed the immunoSEQ multiplex PCR reads anew with MiXCR; each CDR3 protein has one entry. The table includes 150,000 to 200,000 distinct CDR3 sequences, around 93% detected once. Sample: CD4+ T cells from PBMCs. Every receptor here comes from a human donor in good health. Each CDR3 is given with its conserved first and last residue. D genes are given only for firm matches. Size tells how often a clone was seen (once, few, many) or the class of an expanded clone, and some rows leave it out.

d_call: NA
v_call: TRBV7-8
j_call: TRBJ2-1
clone_size: once
cdr3_nt: TGTGCCAGCAGCTCCTGGGTCGCCCTCGGTGGAGACAATGAGCAGTTCTTC
cdr3_aa: CASSSWVALGGDNEQFF

d_call: TRBD2
v_call: TRBV7-2
j_call: TRBJ2-1
clone_size: once
cdr3_nt: TGTGCCAGCAGCTCGACTAGCGGGGGAGTGAGGCAGTTCTTC
cdr3_aa: CASSSTSGGVRQFF

d_call: NA
v_call: TRBV6-1
j_call: TRBJ2-5
clone_size: NA
cdr3_nt: TGTGCCAGCAGTGTTCAGACCCAGTACTTC
cdr3_aa: CASSVQTQYF

d_call: TRBD1
v_call: TRBV13
j_call: TRBJ2-2
clone_size: NA
cdr3_nt: TGTGCCAGCACCGTGGACAGGGCGAACACCGGGGAGCTGTTTTTT
cdr3_aa: CASTVDRANTGELFF

d_call: NA
v_call: TRBV24-1
j_call: TRBJ2-2
clone_size: NA
cdr3_nt: TGTGCCACCAGTGACCCACGCACCGGGGAGCTGTTTTTT
cdr3_aa: CATSDPRTGELFF

d_call: NA
v_call: TRBV24-1
j_call: TRBJ2-3
clone_size: NA
cdr3_nt: TGTGCCACCAGTGATGGGGGACTCCAACGAGATACGCAGTATTTT
cdr3_aa: CATSDGGLQRDTQYF

d_call: NA
v_call: TRBV2
j_call: TRBJ1-2
clone_size: NA
cdr3_nt: TGTGCCAGCACGCCAGAGGAAAATGGCTACACCTTC
cdr3_aa: CASTPEENGYTF

d_call: TRBD1
v_call: TRBV5-1
j_call: TRBJ1-2
clone_size: NA
cdr3_nt: TGCGCCAGCAGCCTAGGGACAGGGTCTGTTTATGGCTACACCTTC
cdr3_aa: CASSLGTGSVYGYTF

d_call: NA
v_call: TRBV19
j_call: TRBJ1-5
clone_size: NA
cdr3_nt: TGTGCCAGTAGTATTAAGGTTTATAGCAATCAGCCCCAGCATTTT
cdr3_aa: CASSIKVYSNQPQHF

d_call: NA
v_call: TRBV5-1
j_call: TRBJ2-5
clone_size: NA
cdr3_nt: TGCGCCAGCAGCTTGCAGACCCGAGGGGATGGGGAGACCCAGTACTTC
cdr3_aa: CASSLQTRGDGETQYF

d_call: NA
v_call: TRBV20-1
j_call: TRBJ1-6
clone_size: NA
cdr3_nt: TGCAGTGCTAGGGAGGGGAGGGATTCACCCCTCCACTTT
cdr3_aa: CSAREGRDSPLHF

d_call: TRBD2
v_call: TRBV5-1
j_call: TRBJ2-1
clone_size: NA
cdr3_nt: TGCGCCAGCAGCTTGACTAGCGGGGGGCCCCAGAGCTCCTACAATGAGCAGTTCTTC
cdr3_aa: CASSLTSGGPQSSYNEQFF

d_call: NA
v_call: TRBV6-1
j_call: TRBJ1-1
clone_size: NA
cdr3_nt: TGTGCCAGCACTCCGGGGAGGAACACTGAAGCTTTCTTT
cdr3_aa: CASTPGRNTEAFF

d_call: TRBD2
v_call: TRBV20-1
j_call: TRBJ2-1
clone_size: NA
cdr3_nt: TGCAGTGCTTTACTAGCGGGGGCCAACAATGAGCAGTTCTTC
cdr3_aa: CSALLAGANNEQFF

d_call: NA
v_call: TRBV5-4
j_call: TRBJ2-7
clone_size: NA
cdr3_nt: TGTGCCAGCAGCTTGGGACTGGCCCCCTACGAGCAGTACTTC
cdr3_aa: CASSLGLAPYEQYF

d_call: TRBD1
v_call: TRBV20-1
j_call: TRBJ1-5
clone_size: NA
cdr3_nt: TGCAGTGCTACTCGGACAGGCTTGAGTAATCAGCCCCAGCATTTT
cdr3_aa: CSATRTGLSNQPQHF

d_call: NA
v_call: TRBV30
j_call: TRBJ2-3
clone_size: NA
cdr3_nt: TGTGCCTGGAGTGTACTTACAGGGACACGTACAGATACGCAGTATTTT
cdr3_aa: CAWSVLTGTRTDTQYF

d_call: TRBD1
v_call: TRBV2
j_call: TRBJ1-2
clone_size: NA
cdr3_nt: TGTGCCAGCCGCCTGACAGGGGGGAACTATGGCTACACCTTC
cdr3_aa: CASRLTGGNYGYTF

d_call: NA
v_call: TRBV2
j_call: TRBJ2-4
clone_size: NA
cdr3_nt: TGTGCCAGCAGTGCCCTGGGCCCCGGGGCCAAAAACATTCAGTACTTC
cdr3_aa: CASSALGPGAKNIQYF

d_call: NA
v_call: TRBV2
j_call: TRBJ2-3
clone_size: NA
cdr3_nt: TGTGCCAGCAGGAGGGGGGCAGATACGCAGTATTTT
cdr3_aa: CASRRGADTQYF

d_call: NA
v_call: TRBV12-3/TRBV12-4
j_call: TRBJ2-7
clone_size: NA
cdr3_nt: TGTGCCAGCAGTTTCAGTTACACCGGGGGCGAGCAGTACTTC
cdr3_aa: CASSFSYTGGEQYF

d_call: NA
v_call: TRBV5-1
j_call: TRBJ1-1
clone_size: NA
cdr3_nt: TGCGCCAGCCGGAATTCGGCAAACCCTGAAGCTTTCTTT
cdr3_aa: CASRNSANPEAFF

d_call: NA
v_call: TRBV9
j_call: TRBJ1-3
clone_size: NA
cdr3_nt: TGTGCCAGCAGCGTAGCTCCTCAGATCTCTGGAAACACCATATATTTT
cdr3_aa: CASSVAPQISGNTIYF

d_call: TRBD1
v_call: TRBV7-7
j_call: TRBJ2-7
clone_size: NA
cdr3_nt: TGTGCCAGCAGCTCTGGACAGGGGGCAGGCGAGCAGTACTTC
cdr3_aa: CASSSGQGAGEQYF

d_call: NA
v_call: TRBV18
j_call: TRBJ1-2
clone_size: once
cdr3_nt: TGTGCCAGCTCACCACGGGAGACAGGCTACACCTTC
cdr3_aa: CASSPRETGYTF

d_call: TRBD1
v_call: TRBV5-1
j_call: TRBJ2-7
clone_size: few
cdr3_nt: TGCGCCAGCAGCTTGTACAGGGGAGACGAGCAGTACTTC
cdr3_aa: CASSLYRGDEQYF

d_call: NA
v_call: TRBV5-4
j_call: TRBJ2-1
clone_size: NA
cdr3_nt: TGTGCCAGCAGCTTGTCTTTAGCGTCCCGCTCCTACAATGAGCAGTTCTTC
cdr3_aa: CASSLSLASRSYNEQFF

d_call: NA
v_call: TRBV6-5
j_call: TRBJ1-6
clone_size: NA
cdr3_nt: TGTGCCAGCTCCCAGTTCTCCTATAATTCACCCCTCCACTTT
cdr3_aa: CASSQFSYNSPLHF

d_call: NA
v_call: TRBV3-1
j_call: TRBJ2-2
clone_size: NA
cdr3_nt: TGTGCCAGCAGCCAAAGGCCGACAGGTGGGCGAACCGGGGAGCTGTTTTTT
cdr3_aa: CASSQRPTGGRTGELFF

d_call: NA
v_call: TRBV24-1
j_call: TRBJ2-5
clone_size: NA
cdr3_nt: TGTGCCACCAGTGATGGGTTCCAAGAGACCCAGTACTTC
cdr3_aa: CATSDGFQETQYF

d_call: NA
v_call: TRBV7-3
j_call: TRBJ1-6
clone_size: NA
cdr3_nt: TGTGCCAGCAGCTTAGGCCCCCTAGGGGTTAATTCACCCCTCCACTTT
cdr3_aa: CASSLGPLGVNSPLHF

d_call: TRBD2
v_call: TRBV10-3
j_call: TRBJ2-1
clone_size: NA
cdr3_nt: TGTGCCATCGCAGCGGGGGAGAACAATGAGCAGTTCTTC
cdr3_aa: CAIAAGENNEQFF

d_call: TRBD2
v_call: TRBV12-3/TRBV12-4
j_call: TRBJ2-1
clone_size: NA
cdr3_nt: TGTGCCAGCAGTTTAAGGCTAGCGGCGGATGAGCAGTTCTTC
cdr3_aa: CASSLRLAADEQFF

d_call: NA
v_call: TRBV4-1
j_call: TRBJ2-7
clone_size: few
cdr3_nt: TGCGCCAGCAGCCTCTCCCCCCAGCAGTACTTC
cdr3_aa: CASSLSPQQYF

d_call: NA
v_call: TRBV29-1
j_call: TRBJ1-3
clone_size: NA
cdr3_nt: TGCAGCGTCGGGTCGGGGTCCGGAAACACCATATATTTT
cdr3_aa: CSVGSGSGNTIYF

d_call: NA
v_call: TRBV2
j_call: TRBJ2-5
clone_size: NA
cdr3_nt: TGTGCCAGCACAGCGGGTGGTGAGACCCAGTACTTC
cdr3_aa: CASTAGGETQYF

d_call: NA
v_call: TRBV5-1
j_call: TRBJ2-7
clone_size: once
cdr3_nt: TGCGCCAGCAGCCTGTACCAGGGACCGGAGTACGAGCAGTACTTC
cdr3_aa: CASSLYQGPEYEQYF

d_call: NA
v_call: TRBV3-1
j_call: TRBJ2-5
clone_size: NA
cdr3_nt: TGTGCCAGCAGCCAAGTCTCTGCCACACAAGAGACCCAGTACTTC
cdr3_aa: CASSQVSATQETQYF

d_call: TRBD1
v_call: TRBV9
j_call: TRBJ2-5
clone_size: NA
cdr3_nt: TGTGCCAGCAGCGTGGGGGGACAGGGAGCGGGGGAGACCCAGTACTTC
cdr3_aa: CASSVGGQGAGETQYF

d_call: TRBD1
v_call: TRBV5-4
j_call: TRBJ2-5
clone_size: once
cdr3_nt: TGTGCCAGCAGCTCGGTGAGATGGGACAGGGCAGAGACCCAGTACTTC
cdr3_aa: CASSSVRWDRAETQYF